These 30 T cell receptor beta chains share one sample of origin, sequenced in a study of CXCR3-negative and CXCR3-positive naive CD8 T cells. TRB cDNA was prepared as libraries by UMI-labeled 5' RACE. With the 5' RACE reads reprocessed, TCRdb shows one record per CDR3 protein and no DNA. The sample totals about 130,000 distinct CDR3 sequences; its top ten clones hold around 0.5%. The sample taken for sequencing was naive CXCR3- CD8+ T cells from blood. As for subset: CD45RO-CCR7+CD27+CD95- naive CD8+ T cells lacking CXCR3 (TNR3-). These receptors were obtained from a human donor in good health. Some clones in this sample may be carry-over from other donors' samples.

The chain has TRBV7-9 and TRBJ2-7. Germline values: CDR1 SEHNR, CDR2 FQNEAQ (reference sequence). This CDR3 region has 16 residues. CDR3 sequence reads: CASSLNLGAQIYEQYF. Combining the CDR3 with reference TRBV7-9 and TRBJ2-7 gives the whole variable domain DTGVSQNPRHKITKRGQNVTFRCDPISEHNRLYWYRQTLGQGPEFLTYFQNEAQLEKSRLLSDRFSAERPKGSFSTLEIQRTEQGDSAMYLCASSLNLGAQIYEQYFGPGTRLTVT.

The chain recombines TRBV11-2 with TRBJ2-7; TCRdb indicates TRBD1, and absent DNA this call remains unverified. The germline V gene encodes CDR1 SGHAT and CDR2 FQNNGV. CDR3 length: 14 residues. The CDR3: CASSASTGSYEQYF.

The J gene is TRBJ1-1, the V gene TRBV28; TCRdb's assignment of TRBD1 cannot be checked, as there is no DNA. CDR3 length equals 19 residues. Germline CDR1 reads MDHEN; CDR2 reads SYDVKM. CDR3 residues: CASSTEGGTGYEWGTEAFF.

CDR3 sequence: CASSLLGSMEQYF. The genes are TRBV7-3 and TRBJ2-7; without DNA, the TCRdb call of TRBD2 cannot be checked. Per germline, CDR1 SGHTA and CDR2 FQGTGA. There are 13 residues in the CDR3.

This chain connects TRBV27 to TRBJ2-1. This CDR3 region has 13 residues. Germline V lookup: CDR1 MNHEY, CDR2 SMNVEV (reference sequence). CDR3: CASSFQKRGEQFF.

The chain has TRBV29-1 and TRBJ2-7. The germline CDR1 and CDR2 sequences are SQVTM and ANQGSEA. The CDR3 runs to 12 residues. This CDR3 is CSVVDGSYEQYF.

CDR3 loop: CASSLSRGGLRFYEQYF. The chain employs TRBV28 and TRBJ2-7; the TCRdb D gene call, TRBD1, has no DNA to confirm it. The length of the CDR3 is 17 residues. CDR1 is MDHEN, CDR2 SYDVKM, per germline.

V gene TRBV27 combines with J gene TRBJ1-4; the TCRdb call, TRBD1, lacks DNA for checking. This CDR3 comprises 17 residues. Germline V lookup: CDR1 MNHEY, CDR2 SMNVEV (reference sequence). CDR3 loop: CASSLVSFGNINEKLFF.

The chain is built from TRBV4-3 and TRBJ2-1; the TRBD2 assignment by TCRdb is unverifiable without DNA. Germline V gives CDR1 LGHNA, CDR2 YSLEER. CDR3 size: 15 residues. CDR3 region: CASSLRGGDYNEQFF.

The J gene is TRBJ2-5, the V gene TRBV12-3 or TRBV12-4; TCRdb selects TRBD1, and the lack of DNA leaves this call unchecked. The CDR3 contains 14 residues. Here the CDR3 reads CASSPEQGTETQYF.

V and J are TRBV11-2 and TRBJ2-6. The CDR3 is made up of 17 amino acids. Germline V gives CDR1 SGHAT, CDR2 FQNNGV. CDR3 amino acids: CASSHHLRNSGANVLTF.

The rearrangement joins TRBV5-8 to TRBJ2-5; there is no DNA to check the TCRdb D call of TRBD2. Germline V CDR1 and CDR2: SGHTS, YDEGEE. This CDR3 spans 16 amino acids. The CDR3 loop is CASSSGTSGPQETQYF.

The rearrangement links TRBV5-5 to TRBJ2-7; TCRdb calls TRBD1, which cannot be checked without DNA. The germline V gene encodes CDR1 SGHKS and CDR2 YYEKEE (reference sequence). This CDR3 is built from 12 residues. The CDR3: CASSFPGGGQYF.

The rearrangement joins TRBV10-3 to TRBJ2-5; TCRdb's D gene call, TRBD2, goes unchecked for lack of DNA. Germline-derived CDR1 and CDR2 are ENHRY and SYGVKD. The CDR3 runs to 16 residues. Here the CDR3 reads CAIGELAGGRSETQYF.

The CDR3 sequence: CASRRDRTNYGYTF. The chain has TRBV7-9 and TRBJ1-2; TCRdb proposes TRBD1, but this gene call is untestable without DNA. Germline loops: CDR1 SEHNR, CDR2 FQNEAQ (reference sequence). The CDR3 runs 14 residues. The entire variable domain, with the rest obtained from reference TRBV7-9 and TRBJ1-2, is as follows: DTGVSQNPRHKITKRGQNVTFRCDPISEHNRLYWYRQTLGQGPEFLTYFQNEAQLEKSRLLSDRFSAERPKGSFSTLEIQRTEQGDSAMYLCASRRDRTNYGYTFGSGTRLTVV.

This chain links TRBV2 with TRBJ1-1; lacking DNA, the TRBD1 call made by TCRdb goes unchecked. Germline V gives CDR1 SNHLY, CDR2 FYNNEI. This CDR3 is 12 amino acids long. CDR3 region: CATGTGTFEAFF.

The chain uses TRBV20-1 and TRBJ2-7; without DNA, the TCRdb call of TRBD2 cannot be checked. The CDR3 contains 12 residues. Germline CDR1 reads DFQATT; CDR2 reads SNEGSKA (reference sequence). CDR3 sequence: CSATDSSTEQYF.

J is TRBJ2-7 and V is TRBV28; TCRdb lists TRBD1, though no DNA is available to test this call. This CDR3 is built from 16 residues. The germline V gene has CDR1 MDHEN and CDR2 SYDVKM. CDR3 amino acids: CASSFLLGGPSYEQYF.

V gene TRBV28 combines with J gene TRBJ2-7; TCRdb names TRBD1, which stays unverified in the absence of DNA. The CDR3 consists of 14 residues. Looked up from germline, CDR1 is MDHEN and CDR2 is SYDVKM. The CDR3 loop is CASSSPPDIYEQYF.

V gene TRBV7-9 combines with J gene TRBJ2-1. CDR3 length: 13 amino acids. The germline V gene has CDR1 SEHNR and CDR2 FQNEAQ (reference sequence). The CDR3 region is CASSLAADNEQFF.

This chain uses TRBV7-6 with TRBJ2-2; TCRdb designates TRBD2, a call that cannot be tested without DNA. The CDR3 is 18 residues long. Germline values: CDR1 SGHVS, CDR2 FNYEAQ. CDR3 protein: CASSFSSGGSTNTGELFF.

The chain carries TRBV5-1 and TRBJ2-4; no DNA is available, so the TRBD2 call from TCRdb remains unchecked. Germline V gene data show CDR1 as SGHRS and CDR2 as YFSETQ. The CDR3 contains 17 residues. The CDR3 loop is CASSTTVGTLAKNIQYF.

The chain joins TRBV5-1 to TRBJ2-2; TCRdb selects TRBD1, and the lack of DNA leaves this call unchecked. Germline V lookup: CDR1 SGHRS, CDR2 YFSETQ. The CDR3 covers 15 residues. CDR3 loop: CASSLTGGNAGELFF.

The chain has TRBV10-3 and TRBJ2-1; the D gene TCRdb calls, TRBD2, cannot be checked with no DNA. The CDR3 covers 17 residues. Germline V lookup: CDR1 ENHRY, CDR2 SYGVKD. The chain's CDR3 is CAISGTRGLAGVGEQFF.

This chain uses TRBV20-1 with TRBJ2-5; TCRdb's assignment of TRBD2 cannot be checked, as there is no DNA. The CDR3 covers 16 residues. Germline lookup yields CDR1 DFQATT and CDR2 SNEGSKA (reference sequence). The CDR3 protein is CSAPRSRTSGQETQYF.

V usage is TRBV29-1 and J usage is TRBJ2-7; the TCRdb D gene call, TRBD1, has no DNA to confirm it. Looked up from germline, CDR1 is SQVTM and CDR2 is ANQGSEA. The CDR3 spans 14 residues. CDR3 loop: CSVELRDTTYEQYF.

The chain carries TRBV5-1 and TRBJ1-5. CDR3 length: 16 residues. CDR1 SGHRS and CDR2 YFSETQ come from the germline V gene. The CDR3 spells CASILGQVFFSQPQHF.

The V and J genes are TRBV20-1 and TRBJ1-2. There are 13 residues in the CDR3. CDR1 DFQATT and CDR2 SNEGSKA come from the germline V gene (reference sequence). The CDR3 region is CSASLGISYGYTF.

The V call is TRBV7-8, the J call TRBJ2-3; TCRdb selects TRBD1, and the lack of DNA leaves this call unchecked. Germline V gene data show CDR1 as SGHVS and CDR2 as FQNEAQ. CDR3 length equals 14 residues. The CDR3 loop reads CASSLEWGVDTQYF. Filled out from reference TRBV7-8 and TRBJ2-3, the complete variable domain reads GAGVSQSPRYKVAKRGQDVALRCDPISGHVSLFWYQQALGQGPEFLTYFQNEAQLDKSGLPSDRFFAERPEGSVSTLKIQRTQQEDSAVYLCASSLEWGVDTQYFGPGTRLTVL.

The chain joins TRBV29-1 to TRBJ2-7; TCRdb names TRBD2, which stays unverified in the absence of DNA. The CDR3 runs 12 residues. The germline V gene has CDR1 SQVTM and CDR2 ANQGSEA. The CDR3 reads CSVRLGEYEQYF.